This T cell receptor (beta chain) was sequenced in a study of T cells after posttransplantation cyclophosphamide. Findings and limits, study-wide: Recipient CMV seropositivity and CMV reactivation strongly tracked TRB clonality. Tissue-infiltrating T cells from skin or gut overlapped little with blood T cells.

TCRdb's copy holds only in-frame clones and misses some; the assay was immunoSEQ multiplex PCR. Singletons are absent from the sample, which has around 25,000 clones. This clone was observed at least ten times. Its target is unknown. At one boundary the junction diverges from the germline segment, which might be a read error. Germline loops: CDR1 SSHAT, CDR2 FNYEAQ (reference sequence). This CDR3 contains 15 residues. The sequenced sample was PBMCs. The chain carries TRBV7-7 and TRBJ2-3; 8 nucleotides agree with TRBD2. The sequence was collected from a woman aged 60-75 years in good health, CMV-negative, and a related stem cell transplant donor. CDR3 nucleotide sequence: TGTGCTAGCAGCTTGGTCGGGGGGGAATCAGATACGCAGTATTTT. It encodes CASSLVGGESDTQYF.